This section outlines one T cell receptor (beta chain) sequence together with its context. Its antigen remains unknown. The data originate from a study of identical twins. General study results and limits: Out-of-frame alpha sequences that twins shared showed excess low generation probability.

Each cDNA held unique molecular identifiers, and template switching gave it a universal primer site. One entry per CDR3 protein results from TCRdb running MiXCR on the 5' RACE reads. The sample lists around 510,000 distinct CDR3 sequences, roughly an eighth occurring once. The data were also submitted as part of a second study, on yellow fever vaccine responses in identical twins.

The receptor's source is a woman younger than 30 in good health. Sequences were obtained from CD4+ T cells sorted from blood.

The CDR3 DNA is TGTGCCAGCAGCCATCTGCTTGTACTAGCGGGAAGCGCCGGGGAGCTGTTTTTT. Translating gives CASSHLLVLAGSAGELFF. The rearrangement links TRBV27 to TRBJ2-2; 10 bases agree with TRBD2. The CDR3 totals 18 residues. Trimming at V came to 6 bases and at J to 6 bases, leaving 16 bases not matched to a gene. CDR1 MNHEY and CDR2 SMNVEV come from the germline V gene (reference sequence).